This T cell receptor beta chain stems from a study of identical twins. Regarding the study as a whole: Out-of-frame TCR alpha sharing observed in monozygotic twins exceeded model estimates.

The V gene's germline CDR1 is SGHDT and CDR2 YYEEEE. V shed 6 bases and J shed 1 base, with 10 bases lying between them. The CDR3 consists of 13 residues. This clonotype was recorded once. Its antigen is not known. The conserved closing phenylalanine or tryptophan is absent in this CDR3, likely reflecting a read error. cDNA carried unique molecular identifiers, and a universal primer site was added by template switching. Using its own MiXCR run on the 5' RACE reads, TCRdb lists one record per CDR3 protein. The data hold hundreds of thousands of distinct CDR3 sequences, with approximately 20% observed a single time. These data also formed part of another study, on yellow fever vaccine responses in identical twins.

Sequenced sample: CD4+ T cells sorted from blood. The chain uses TRBV5-6 and TRBJ2-5; possible D gene TRBD1, 5 bases. The sequence came from a woman between 18 and 29 years old in good health. CDR3 nucleotide sequence: TGTGCCAGCAACCCACAGGTCCAAGAGACCCAGTACCTC. Encoded protein: CASNPQVQETQYL.